This TCR beta chain was recovered during a study of T cells in localized non-small cell lung cancer. Study results and limitations: Turning up in adjacent lung were a median about 56 of the top 100 tumor clones. Since sequencing was restricted to only one region of the tumor, intratumor heterogeneity remains a possibility. The greatest T cell clonality was found in uninvolved adjacent lung (higher than in tumor).

TCRdb's table, derived via immunoSEQ multiplex PCR, lists solely in-frame clones and lacks some. The sample consists of around 92,000 clones, approximately 91% of them appearing once. With regard to this clone: The antigen remains unidentified.

V was shortened by 2 bases and J by 8 bases, with 18 bases between the two germline ends. The CDR3 contains 15 residues. Germline loops: CDR1 MNHEY, CDR2 SVGAGI. This chain links TRBV6-5 with TRBJ1-2, with D perhaps matching TRBD1 (5 bases). This TCR came from a woman aged 40 to 75 with stage II squamous cell lung carcinoma. Sequenced here: PBMCs, sampled before any cancer treatment. The CDR3, as DNA: TGTGCCAGCAGTTACGGGGCGAGGGGTGGGGACGGCTACACCTTC. As protein: CASSYGARGGDGYTF.